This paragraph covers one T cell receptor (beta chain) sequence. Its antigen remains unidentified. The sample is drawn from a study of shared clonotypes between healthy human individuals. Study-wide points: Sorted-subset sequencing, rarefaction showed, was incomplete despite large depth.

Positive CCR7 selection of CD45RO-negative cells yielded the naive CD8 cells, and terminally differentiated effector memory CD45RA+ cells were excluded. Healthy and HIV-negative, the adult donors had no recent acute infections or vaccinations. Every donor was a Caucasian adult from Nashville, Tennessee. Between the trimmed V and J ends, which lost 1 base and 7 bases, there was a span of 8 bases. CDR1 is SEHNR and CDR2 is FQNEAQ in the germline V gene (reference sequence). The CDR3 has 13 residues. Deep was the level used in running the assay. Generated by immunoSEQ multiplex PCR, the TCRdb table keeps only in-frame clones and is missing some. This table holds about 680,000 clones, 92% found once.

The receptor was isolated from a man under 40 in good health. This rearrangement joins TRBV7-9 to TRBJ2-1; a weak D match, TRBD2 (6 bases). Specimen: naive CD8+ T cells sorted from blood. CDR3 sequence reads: CASSLVEGNEQFF. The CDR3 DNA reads TGTGCCAGCAGCTTAGTGGAGGGAAATGAGCAGTTCTTC. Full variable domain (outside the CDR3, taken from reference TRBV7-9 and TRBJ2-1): DTGVSQNPRHKITKRGQNVTFRCDPISEHNRLYWYRQTLGQGPEFLTYFQNEAQLEKSRLLSDRFSAERPKGSFSTLEIQRTEQGDSAMYLCASSLVEGNEQFFGPGTRLTVL.